This TCR beta chain was sequenced in a study of blood T cell repertoires in COVID-19. The CDR3 runs to 17 residues. Germline V gene sequence: CDR1 SGHDN, CDR2 FVKESK. With respect to this clone: Relative to the germline gene, one junction end is altered; a read error may explain this.

Original methodology: Amplification of reference gene primers provided the estimated nucleated cell counts. The protocol was immunoSEQ multiplex PCR, while the TCRdb copy is restricted to in-frame clones and leaves out a portion. The DNA was the basis for D and trimming; V, J and clone size are from that table. The data contain a few hundred thousand clones, roughly 87% of them singletons. The source material was peripheral blood. The clonotype was recovered from a man aged 18 to 29 with active or convalescent COVID-19. The genes are TRBV14 and TRBJ2-1, with 15 bases matching TRBD2. Written as DNA, the CDR3 is TGTGCCAGCAGTCAAGGGACTAGCGGGAGGAGAATCAATGAGCAGTTCTTC. As protein: CASSQGTSGRRINEQFF.